The clone carrying this TCR beta chain was seen many times. What it binds is unknown. Amplified material comprised TCR beta CDR3 regions derived from RNA transcripts. HTBI primers served in a first-round RT-PCR, which a second-round multiplex PCR followed. A single record per CDR3 protein comes from TCRdb applying MiXCR to the multiplex PCR reads. The top ten clones hold about 40% of a sample with some 750,000 distinct CDR3 sequences, 40% of them seen once. V lost 1 base to trimming and J lost 0 bases; unmatched junction nucleotides: 2. The CDR3 loop spans 15 amino acids. Germline loops: CDR1 SGHAT, CDR2 FQNNGV. Each donor who had ophthalmopathy showed moderate-to-severe activity, a CAS of ≥3, a NOSPECS of ≥4, and a duration under 3 months. No donor had other autoimmune disease, uncontrolled infection, pregnancy or lactation. The diagnosis was founded upon clinical symptoms, serum thyroxine, TRAb, thyroid ultrasound and orbital computed tomography.

This sample is drawn from a study of Graves' ophthalmopathy and Graves' hyperthyroidism. General study points: An approximately 80% specificity and roughly 90% sensitivity were achieved by a 13-signature model that separated ophthalmopathy from stable hyperthyroidism.

Sequencing was carried out using peripheral blood. The TCR comes from an adult man with Graves' ophthalmopathy. The chain couples TRBV11-2 to TRBJ2-7; 8 positions agree with TRBD1. CDR3 in DNA: TGTGCCAGCAGCTTAGGACAGGGGAGCTCCTACGAGCAGTACTTC. Protein: CASSLGQGSSYEQYF.